This TCR beta chain was sequenced during a study of shared clonotypes between healthy human individuals. The CDR3 is 14 amino acids. CDR1 is MDHEN, CDR2 SYDVKM, per germline. The V end lost 6 bases, the J end lost 0 bases, and 9 bases lay between the germline ends. Profiling relied on immunoSEQ multiplex PCR, and the TCRdb table lists in-frame clones only, not all of them. Of roughly 500,000 clones in the sample, 65% to 85% were seen once. The rearrangement uses TRBV28 and TRBJ1-5; D is uncertain. This clonotype was obtained from a middle-aged woman in good health. Some clones in this sample may be carry-over from other donors' samples. What was sequenced was PBMCs. The chain's CDR3 is CASRLSYSNQPQHF. CDR3 DNA: TGTGCCAGCAGACTGTCTTATAGCAATCAGCCCCAGCATTTT.